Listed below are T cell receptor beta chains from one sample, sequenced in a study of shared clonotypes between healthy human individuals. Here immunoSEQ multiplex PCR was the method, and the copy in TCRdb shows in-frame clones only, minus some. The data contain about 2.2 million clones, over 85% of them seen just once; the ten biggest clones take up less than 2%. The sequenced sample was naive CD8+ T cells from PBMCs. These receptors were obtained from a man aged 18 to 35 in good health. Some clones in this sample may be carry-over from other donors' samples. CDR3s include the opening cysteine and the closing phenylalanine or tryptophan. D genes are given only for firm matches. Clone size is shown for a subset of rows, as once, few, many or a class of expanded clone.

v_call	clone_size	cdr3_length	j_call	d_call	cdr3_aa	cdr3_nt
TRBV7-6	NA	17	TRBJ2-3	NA	CASSLIGGTLSTDTQYF	TGTGCCAGCAGCTTAATAGGCGGGACACTTAGCACAGATACGCAGTATTTT
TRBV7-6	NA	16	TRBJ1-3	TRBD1	CASSPRDRVSGNTIYF	TGTGCCAGCAGCCCCAGAGACAGGGTCAGTGGAAACACCATATATTTT
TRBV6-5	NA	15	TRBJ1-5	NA	CASRPGPSINQPQHF	TGTGCCAGCAGACCGGGACCTTCGATCAATCAGCCCCAGCATTTT
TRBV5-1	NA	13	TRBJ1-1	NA	CASSFGGNTEAFF	TGCGCCAGCAGCTTCGGAGGGAACACTGAAGCTTTCTTT
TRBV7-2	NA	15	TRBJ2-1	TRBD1	CASRRWDRENNEQFF	TGTGCCAGCAGGAGATGGGACAGGGAAAACAATGAGCAGTTCTTC
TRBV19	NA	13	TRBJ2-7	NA	CASSPQVSYEQYF	TGTGCCAGTAGTCCTCAGGTCTCCTACGAGCAGTACTTC
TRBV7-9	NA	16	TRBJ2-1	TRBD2	CASSLVGGSSYNEQFF	TGTGCCAGCAGCTTAGTCGGCGGGAGCTCCTACAATGAGCAGTTCTTC
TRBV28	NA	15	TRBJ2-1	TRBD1	CASSLGTGDYNEQFF	TGTGCCAGCAGTCTTGGGACAGGGGATTACAATGAGCAGTTCTTC
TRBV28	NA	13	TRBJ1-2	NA	CASSLEINYGYTF	TGTGCCAGCAGTTTAGAGATTAACTATGGCTACACCTTC
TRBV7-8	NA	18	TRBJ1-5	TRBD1	CASSPQGTGALNNQPQHF	TGTGCCAGCAGCCCCCAGGGAACAGGGGCGTTGAACAATCAGCCCCAGCATTTT
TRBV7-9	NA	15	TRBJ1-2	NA	CASSLGQVANYGYTF	TGTGCCAGCAGCTTAGGACAGGTGGCTAACTATGGCTACACCTTC
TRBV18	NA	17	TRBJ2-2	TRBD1	CASSPMMDRGVGGELFF	TGTGCCAGCTCCCCAATGATGGACAGGGGAGTTGGCGGGGAGCTGTTTTTT
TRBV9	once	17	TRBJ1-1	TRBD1	CASSHEGTGEQGREAFF	TGTGCCAGCAGCCATGAAGGGACAGGAGAACAGGGGCGGGAAGCTTTCTTT
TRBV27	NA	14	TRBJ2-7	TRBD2	CASRAVGEGYEQYF	TGTGCCAGTAGGGCGGTGGGGGAGGGCTACGAGCAGTACTTC
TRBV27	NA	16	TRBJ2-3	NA	CASTPLGPISTDTQYF	TGTGCCAGCACGCCGCTAGGGCCTATTAGCACAGATACGCAGTATTTT
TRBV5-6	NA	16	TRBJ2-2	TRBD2	CASSLPAGAGTGELFF	TGTGCCAGCAGCCTACCAGCGGGAGCGGGAACCGGGGAGCTGTTTTTT
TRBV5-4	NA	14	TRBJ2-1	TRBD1	CASRPTNRGYEQFF	TGTGCCAGCAGACCTACAAACAGGGGTTATGAGCAGTTCTTC
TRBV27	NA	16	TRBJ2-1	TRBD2	CASSFPSGGIGNEQFF	TGTGCCAGCAGTTTCCCTAGCGGGGGTATAGGCAATGAGCAGTTCTTC
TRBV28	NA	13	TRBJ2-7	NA	CASSLQTSYEQYF	TGTGCCAGCAGTTTACAAACCAGCTACGAGCAGTACTTC
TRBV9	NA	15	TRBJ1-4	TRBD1	CASSGRGQLNEKLFF	TGTGCCAGCAGCGGGCGGGGACAGCTTAATGAAAAACTGTTTTTT
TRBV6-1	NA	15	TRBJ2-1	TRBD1	CASRDRPSTYNEQFF	TGTGCCAGCAGGGACAGGCCTTCCACCTACAATGAGCAGTTCTTC
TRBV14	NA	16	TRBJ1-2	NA	CASSQDWTERGYGYTF	TGTGCCAGCAGCCAAGATTGGACGGAGCGAGGCTATGGCTACACCTTC
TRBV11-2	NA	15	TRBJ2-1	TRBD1	CASSLEPGQLNEQFF	TGTGCCAGCAGCTTAGAGCCGGGACAGCTGAATGAGCAGTTCTTC